This is a list of T cell receptor beta chains from one sample in a study of blood T cell repertoires in COVID-19. Profiled with immunoSEQ multiplex PCR; TCRdb holds only in-frame clones, not every one. The sample yields 63,000 or so clones, roughly 80% seen once. The sequenced material came from peripheral blood. The receptors were sampled from a human donor in a cohort sampled during active COVID-19. Both conserved end residues are part of each CDR3. The order of the fields is clone size, V gene, D gene, J gene, CDR3 DNA, CDR3 protein. D genes are given only for firm matches. Rows may omit the clone size; those that give it use once, few, many or a size class.

>.|TRBV3-1/TRBV3-2|TRBD1|TRBJ2-7
TGTGCCAGCAGCCCCGGACAGGGGGCTTACTACGAGCAGTACTTC
CASSPGQGAYYEQYF
>.|TRBV7-8|TRBD1|TRBJ1-5
TGTGCCAGCAGCTTAGCGGCCGGGACAGCAATGGGCAGCAATCAGCCCCAGCATTTT
CASSLAAGTAMGSNQPQHF
>.|TRBV4-1|.|TRBJ2-1
TGCGCCAGCAGCCCGTTAGCCGGGGGGCGCAATGAGCAGTTCTTC
CASSPLAGGRNEQFF
>.|TRBV5-5|TRBD1|TRBJ1-5
TGTGCCAGCAGCCTGGCGGACAGGGGAATATATCAGCCCCAGCATTTT
CASSLADRGIYQPQHF
>.|TRBV30|.|TRBJ1-2
TGTGCCTGGAGTACCTCCGGGAAAGAAAACTATGGCTACACCTTC
CAWSTSGKENYGYTF
>.|TRBV6-1|.|TRBJ1-1
TGTGCCAGCAGTGAAGCGGGGGGGCTCACTGAAGCTTTCTTT
CASSEAGGLTEAFF
>once|TRBV24-1|.|TRBJ1-5
TGTGCCACCAGTAACGGTAACAATCAGCCCCAGCATTTT
CATSNGNNQPQHF
>once|TRBV6-6|TRBD1|TRBJ2-7
TGTGCCAGCAGTTATGTGGACAGGTTGGGGCAGTACTTC
CASSYVDRLGQYF
>.|TRBV4-3|.|TRBJ2-2
TGCGCCAGCAGCCAAGAAGGAGGGACCCCCCGAGGGGAGCTGTTTTTT
CASSQEGGTPRGELFF
>.|TRBV28|.|TRBJ1-1
TGTGCCAGCAGTTTAGGGCTAAGAACTGAAGCTTTCTTT
CASSLGLRTEAFF